Below are 32 T cell receptor beta chains sequenced from a single sample in a study of post-analysis software for immune sequencing data. Study results and caveats: Relative to controls, patients had five TRBV segments at higher frequency, with TRBV5-6, TRBV5-1 and TRBV20-1 among these.

No cognate antigen is known for these TCRs. TCR beta cDNA libraries had unique molecular identifiers. TCRdb re-called the PCR reads through MiXCR, storing one row per CDR3 protein. Here the sample spans hundreds of thousands of distinct CDR3 sequences, 25% to 30% being singletons. Sequenced: blood. The receptor source for this set is a girl aged 10-17 years with multiple sclerosis.

The CDR3 nucleotides read TGTGCCATCAGTGAGAGCTATAGCAATCAGCCCCAGCATTTT. It translates to CAISESYSNQPQHF. The rearrangement joins TRBV10-3 to TRBJ1-5; no clear D gene. Per the germline V gene, CDR1 is ENHRY and CDR2 is SYGVKD. The CDR3 is 14 amino acids. Trimming shortened V by 2 bases and J by 0 bases, and 5 bases separated the two germline ends.

The table lists this clonotype with a few counts. The chain couples TRBV28 to TRBJ2-7; D may match TRBD1 or TRBD2 (5 bases each). This CDR3 region has 14 residues. Germline CDR1 is MDHEN and CDR2 is SYDVKM. Trimming cost V 1 base and J 7 bases, with 14 bases left between them. The CDR3 DNA reads TGTGCCAGCAGTTTATCGGTCGGGAAGGGGGAGCAGTACTTC. This translates into CASSLSVGKGEQYF.

This CDR3 is CASSFRTPPYNEQFF. In DNA form, the CDR3 reads TGTGCCAGCAGCTTCCGGACCCCCCCCTACAATGAGCAGTTCTTC. V gene TRBV7-2 combines with J gene TRBJ2-1; D call uncertain. The V gene lost 3 bases and the J gene lost 2 bases, with 11 bases spanning the gap. This CDR3 is 15 amino acids long. CDR1 is SGHTA and CDR2 is FQGNSA in the germline V gene.

This sequence joins TRBV29-1 and TRBJ2-4; D uncertain. The J call may be wrong; the DNA end is better matched by TRBJ2-7. Germline CDR1 is SQVTM and CDR2 is ANQGSEA. The CDR3 runs 13 residues. CDR3 sequence (DNA): TGCAGCGTTGAAAGCGACCGCTCCTACGAGCAGTACTTC. It is translated as CSVESDRSYEQYF.

This clonotype turned up a few times. The rearrangement joins TRBV20-1 to TRBJ2-3; possibly TRBD1 for D (6 bases). Germline V gives CDR1 DFQATT, CDR2 SNEGSKA (reference sequence). Between the trimmed V and J ends, which lost 5 bases and 1 base, there was a span of 13 bases. The CDR3 loop spans 14 amino acids. CDR3 bases: TGCAGTGCTCAAGGGGGTCCAGGCACAGATACGCAGTATTTT. Translated: CSAQGGPGTDTQYF.

This clonotype was counted at least ten times. This sequence joins TRBV5-1 and TRBJ2-5, with 8 bases lining up with TRBD1. The CDR3 totals 15 residues. The trim removed 2 bases at V and 6 bases at J, leaving 9 bases unmatched. Looked up from germline, CDR1 is SGHRS and CDR2 is YFSETQ. CDR3 region: CASSLLTGEMQTQYF. The CDR3 coding sequence is TGCGCCAGCAGCTTATTGACAGGGGAAATGCAGACCCAGTACTTC.

Many counts were recorded for this clonotype. This chain connects TRBV29-1 to TRBJ2-1; 10 bases align to TRBD1. CDR3 length equals 13 residues. V gave up 4 bases and J gave up 6 bases; unmatched junction bases: 3. Germline values: CDR1 SQVTM, CDR2 ANQGSEA. CDR3: CSVGRTGGNEQFF. The CDR3, as DNA: TGCAGCGTTGGGCGGACAGGGGGCAATGAGCAGTTCTTC.

J is TRBJ2-7 and V is TRBV20-1; TRBD1 or TRBD2 may be the D gene (5 bases each). The V and J ends lost 1 base and 2 bases respectively, with 12 bases between them. Germline V gene lookup returns CDR1 DFQATT and CDR2 SNEGSKA (reference sequence). This CDR3 has 14 amino acids. The CDR3 nucleotides read TGCAGTGCTAGAGGGAGCAGGGAGACCTACGAGCAGTACTTC. This encodes CSARGSRETYEQYF.

This clonotype was seen only once. The rearrangement joins TRBV2 to TRBJ2-1, with D uncertain. In germline, CDR1 is SNHLY, CDR2 FYNNEI. V lost 0 bases, J lost 5 bases, and 8 bases lay in between. The CDR3 has 14 amino acids. In DNA, the CDR3 is TGTGCCAGCAGTGAAGCGCTCCGGGACAATGAGCAGTTCTTC. It encodes CASSEALRDNEQFF.

This clonotype was seen a few times. The genes are TRBV20-1 and TRBJ2-1, with 12 bases lining up with TRBD2. CDR3 length equals 18 residues. Per germline, CDR1 DFQATT and CDR2 SNEGSKA (reference sequence). V shed 1 base and J 0 bases; nucleotides not matched to a gene: 7. The CDR3 spells CSARGLAGADSSYNEQFF. The DNA of the CDR3 is TGCAGTGCTAGAGGACTAGCGGGGGCGGATAGCTCCTACAATGAGCAGTTCTTC.

This chain links TRBV29-1 with TRBJ2-1; D gene ambiguous. CDR3 length equals 15 residues. The germline CDR1 and CDR2 sequences are SQVTM and ANQGSEA. The V end lost 1 base, the J end lost 6 bases, and 16 bases lay between the germline ends. CDR3 nucleotide sequence: TGCAGCGTTGAAGGTGGGAAAGGATACGGCAATGAGCAGTTCTTC. Its protein product is CSVEGGKGYGNEQFF.

The chain links TRBV21-1 to TRBJ2-3. TRBV21-1 is classified as a pseudogene. The CDR3 is 9 residues long. CDR3 nucleotides: TGTGCCTTCACAGATACGCAGTATTTT. Its translation is CAFTDTQYF.

V and J are TRBV7-2 and TRBJ2-4; possibly TRBD1 or TRBD2 for D (6 bases each). CDR1 SGHTA and CDR2 FQGNSA come from the germline V gene. This CDR3 has 16 residues. The V end lost 1 base, the J end lost 5 bases, and 15 bases lay between the germline ends. In DNA form, the CDR3 reads TGTGCCAGCAGCTTAGAGGGGGGACGGCCGCAAAACATTCAGTACTTC. This codes for CASSLEGGRPQNIQYF.

At least ten counts were recorded for this clonotype. The chain is built from TRBV29-1 and TRBJ2-7; the D gene is possibly TRBD1 (6 bases). Germline V CDR1 and CDR2: SQVTM, ANQGSEA. This CDR3 spans 13 amino acids. Trimming pared 1 base from V and 2 bases from J, leaving 9 bases between. CDR3 protein: CSVEGQATYEQYF. CDR3 bases: TGCAGCGTTGAAGGACAGGCCACCTACGAGCAGTACTTC.

This clonotype occurred a few times. The V call is TRBV7-2, the J call TRBJ2-7, with 8 bases identical to TRBD2. J was trimmed by 0 bases and V by 5 bases; bases with no gene match: 9. The CDR3 spans 16 residues. Germline V gene sequence: CDR1 SGHTA, CDR2 FQGNSA. For the CDR3, the DNA is TGTGCCAGCAGCCTCGGGGGACTAGACCCCTCCTACGAGCAGTACTTC. Protein: CASSLGGLDPSYEQYF.

In the case of this clonotype: The junction and the germline gene differ at one end; a read error may be behind it. The chain couples TRBV29-1 to TRBJ1-2; the D gene is possibly TRBD1 (6 bases). Germline lookup yields CDR1 SQVTM and CDR2 ANQGSEA. The CDR3 has 11 amino acids. The DNA for the CDR3 is TGCGGCGTTGACGCAGGGGATGGCTACACCTTC. It encodes CGVDAGDGYTF.

With regard to this clonotype: Germline and junction disagree at one end, which may indicate a read error. J is TRBJ2-7 and V is TRBV29-1; the match to TRBD1 covers 8 bases. Germline V gives CDR1 SQVTM, CDR2 ANQGSEA. This CDR3 comprises 15 residues. This CDR3 is CSVEQQGDRPYEQYF. The CDR3 region has the DNA TGCAGCGTTGAACAACAGGGGGACCGCCCCTATGAGCAGTACTTC.

This clonotype has just a few counts. V and J are TRBV29-1 and TRBJ1-2; 8 positions agree with TRBD1. There are 13 residues in the CDR3. After removal of 7 bases from V and 4 bases from J, the junction contained 8 bases not matched to a gene. The germline V gene has CDR1 SQVTM and CDR2 ANQGSEA. CDR3 coding DNA: TGCAGCGGACCGGCAGGGGGCTGCTATGGCTACACCTTC. This encodes CSGPAGGCYGYTF.

This clonotype was seen only a few times. The V and J genes are TRBV5-5 and TRBJ1-4, with TRBD1 matching over 8 bases. Germline CDR1 is SGHKS and CDR2 is YYEKEE (reference sequence). V shed 0 bases, J shed 13 bases, and the junction held 5 bases outside the gene matches. The CDR3 is 13 residues long. The CDR3 DNA follows: TGTGCCAGCAGCTTGGAGGGGACAGGAGGACTGTTTTTT. Protein: CASSLEGTGGLFF.

The chain combines TRBV21-1 with TRBJ2-7; the table names TRBD2, a call not compared with the DNA. TRBV21-1 represents a pseudogene. The CDR3 length is 11 residues. CDR3 bases: TGTGCCAGCAGCAAGGGCCGGGAGCAGTACTTC. Protein: CASSKGREQYF.

The genes are TRBV29-1 and TRBJ2-4; 9 positions agree with TRBD2. V gave up 7 bases and J gave up 8 bases; unmatched junction bases: 21. From germline, CDR1 is SQVTM and CDR2 ANQGSEA. This CDR3 contains 17 residues. Here the CDR3 reads CSGGELTSGLGGDIQYF. The DNA of the CDR3 is TGCAGCGGGGGGGAATTGACTAGCGGATTAGGCGGGGACATTCAGTACTTC.

The chain links TRBV20-1 to TRBJ2-6, with TRBD2 as a possible D gene (6 bases). There are 15 residues in the CDR3. Looked up from germline, CDR1 is DFQATT and CDR2 is SNEGSKA (reference sequence). Trimming removed 1 base at V and 1 base at J, with 8 bases between. Here the CDR3 reads CSARAGLSGANVLTF. CDR3 sequence (DNA): TGCAGTGCTAGAGCGGGACTTTCTGGGGCCAACGTCCTGACTTTC.

The V and J genes are TRBV14 and TRBJ2-5; weak D call: TRBD2 (6 bases). This CDR3 has 17 residues. The germline V gene encodes CDR1 SGHDN and CDR2 FVKESK. V was pared by 0 bases and J by 2 bases, with 16 bases between. The CDR3 is CASSQELAQTFQETQYF. Here the CDR3 DNA reads TGTGCCAGCAGCCAAGAACTAGCCCAAACCTTTCAAGAGACCCAGTACTTC.

The chain joins TRBV27 to TRBJ1-4, with D tentatively TRBD1 (6 bases). CDR3 length equals 14 residues. The V gene's germline CDR1 is MNHEY and CDR2 SMNVEV (reference sequence). The germline V and J ends were trimmed by 8 bases and 6 bases, with 16 bases remaining between them. The DNA for the CDR3 is TGTGCCAGCCGTCCGAGGGGGGCCTATGAAAAACTGTTTTTT. This codes for CASRPRGAYEKLFF. Complete variable domain (other parts from reference TRBV27 and TRBJ1-4): EAQVTQNPRYLITVTGKKLTVTCSQNMNHEYMSWYRQDPGLGLRQIYYSMNVEVTDKGDVPEGYKVSRKEKRNFPLILESPSPNQTSLYFCASRPRGAYEKLFFGSGTQLSVL.

Many counts were recorded for this clonotype. The chain employs TRBV27 and TRBJ2-5, with TRBD2 matching over 8 bases. This CDR3 spans 13 amino acids. Per the germline V gene, CDR1 is MNHEY and CDR2 is SMNVEV (reference sequence). Losses at the gene ends were 10 bases for V and 1 base for J; bases not matched to a gene: 5. The CDR3 coding sequence is TGTGCCACCCAGACTAGCGCCCAAGAGACCCAGTACTTC. Translation: CATQTSAQETQYF.

The chain carries TRBV9 and TRBJ2-7; the D gene is possibly TRBD2 (7 bases). Germline lookup yields CDR1 SGDLS and CDR2 YYNGEE. V lost 0 bases to trimming and J lost 5 bases, with 18 bases between them. CDR3 length: 16 amino acids. The CDR3 is CASSVEGGGGMDEQYF. The CDR3 DNA reads as TGTGCCAGCAGCGTAGAAGGGGGAGGGGGTATGGACGAGCAGTACTTC.

This clonotype has just a few counts. The rearrangement uses TRBV29-1 and TRBJ2-3; 14 bases map to TRBD2. The germline V gene has CDR1 SQVTM and CDR2 ANQGSEA. Trimming at V came to 7 bases and at J to 4 bases, leaving 4 bases not matched to a gene. The CDR3 spans 14 residues. The CDR3 DNA is TGCAGCGGGGGGACTAGCGGGAGTGCAGATACGCAGTATTTT. Translation gives CSGGTSGSADTQYF.

The rearrangement uses TRBV12-3 or TRBV12-4 and TRBJ1-4, with 8 bases that match TRBD1. The junction had 4 bases not matched to a gene; V was cut back by 4 bases and J by 3 bases. The length of the CDR3 is 15 residues. The CDR3 DNA reads TGTGCCAGCAGTTCCCGGACAGGGCCTAATGAAAAACTGTTTTTT. Translated: CASSSRTGPNEKLFF.

The gene calls are TRBV5-6 and TRBJ2-2; D gene unclear. The germline V and J ends were trimmed by 0 bases and 5 bases, with 8 bases remaining between them. This CDR3 contains 14 residues. Germline-derived CDR1 and CDR2 are SGHDT and YYEEEE. The CDR3: CASSLDEWTGELFF. CDR3 DNA: TGTGCCAGCAGCTTGGACGAATGGACCGGGGAGCTGTTTTTT.

This chain links TRBV7-2 with TRBJ2-2; 7 nucleotides align to TRBD2. Per germline, CDR1 SGHTA and CDR2 FQGNSA. This CDR3 contains 17 residues. V gave up 1 base and J gave up 4 bases; unmatched junction bases: 9. The DNA for the CDR3 is TGTGCCAGCAGCTTAGTCGGAGGGAGGGGTGGCACCGGGGAGCTGTTTTTT. As protein: CASSLVGGRGGTGELFF. The full variable domain, completed using reference TRBV7-2 and TRBJ2-2, is GAGVSQSPSNKVTEKGKDVELRCDPISGHTALYWYRQSLGQGLEFLIYFQGNSAPDKSGLPSDRFSAERTGGSVSTLTIQRTQQEDSAVYLCASSLVGGRGGTGELFFGEGSRLTVL.

Regarding this clonotype: This may stem from a read error, because a much larger clone lies one nucleotide away. V is TRBV27 and J is TRBJ2-3; D remains ambiguous. CDR1 and CDR2 from the germline V gene are MNHEY and SMNVEV (reference sequence). The ends were cut back, 8 bases at V and 0 bases at J, with 3 bases in the middle. The length of the CDR3 is 11 residues. The CDR3 loop is CASVSTDTQYF. CDR3 DNA sequence: TGTGCCAGCGTCAGCACAGATACGCAGTATTTT.

In this sample, this clonotype turned up many times. This chain joins TRBV20-1 and TRBJ1-6, with D tentatively TRBD1 (5 bases). Germline loops: CDR1 DFQATT, CDR2 SNEGSKA (reference sequence). The CDR3 runs 12 residues. The DNA for the CDR3 is TGCACCTGGGGCAGGTCCAATTCACCCCTCCACTTT. Its translation: CTWGRSNSPLHF.